This T cell receptor beta chain stems from a study of neurological immune-mediated disorders. Trimming shortened V by 4 bases and J by 4 bases, and 9 bases separated the two germline ends. Germline loops: CDR1 SQVTM, CDR2 ANQGSEA. CDR3 length equals 12 residues. General observations from the study: Because no CDR3 amino acid sequences were shared across subjects by expanded clones, private repertoires were suggested in all groups.

By 5'RACE with 10-nucleotide random UMIs, the cDNA was made. TCRdb redid the calling of the 5' RACE reads with MiXCR, one entry per CDR3 protein. The data show roughly 75,000 distinct CDR3 sequences, 2.5% to 3% seen once. Many counts were recorded for this clonotype. The antigen is unknown. Sequences were obtained from PBMCs. This TCR came from a woman aged 25 to 39 with multiple sclerosis. V gene TRBV29-1 combines with J gene TRBJ2-3; D is perhaps TRBD2 (6 bases). CDR3 sequence (DNA): TGCAGCGTTGCTGCGGGGCCAGATACGCAGTATTTT. Amino acid sequence: CSVAAGPDTQYF.